The next 32 T cell receptor beta chains were all read from a single sample in a study of CD8 T cells in ankylosing spondylitis. TCRdb re-called the 5' RACE reads with MiXCR, one entry per CDR3 protein. This table has 200,000 to 300,000 distinct CDR3 sequences, over 30% appearing once. Sample: blood, either unsorted or a sorted T cell fraction (not recorded which). The receptors were gathered from a male donor with ankylosing spondylitis or in good health (not recorded which).

This CDR3 reads CSARDGQGLALHF. In nucleotides, the CDR3 is TGCAGTGCTAGGGACGGACAGGGGTTGGCCCTCCACTTT. The V and J genes are TRBV20-1 and TRBJ1-6, with 9 bases that match TRBD1. This CDR3 has 13 residues. Germline loops: CDR1 DFQATT, CDR2 SNEGSKA (reference sequence). The J segment lost 14 bases and the V segment lost 3 bases, leaving 8 bases of the junction unmatched.

This clonotype was counted only a few times. The CDR3 sequence: CASSLASGSYEQYF. DNA of the CDR3: TGCGCCAGCAGCTTGGCTAGCGGATCCTACGAGCAGTACTTC. This chain links TRBV5-1 with TRBJ2-7, with 7 bases aligning to TRBD2. V trimming: 0 bases; J trimming: 1 base; junction bases outside the gene matches: 1. The CDR3 consists of 14 residues. Germline CDR1 reads SGHRS; CDR2 reads YFSETQ. Filled out from reference TRBV5-1 and TRBJ2-7, the complete variable domain reads KAGVTQTPRYLIKTRGQQVTLSCSPISGHRSVSWYQQTPGQGLQFLFEYFSETQRNKGNFPGRFSGRQFSNSRSEMNVSTLELGDSALYLCASSLASGSYEQYFGPGTRLTVT.

This rearrangement joins TRBV12-3 or TRBV12-4 to TRBJ2-4; D is unresolved. The CDR3 runs to 15 residues. V was pared by 2 bases and J by 0 bases, with 8 bases between. The CDR3: CASSLSGAAKNIQYF. Written as DNA, the CDR3 is TGTGCCAGCAGTTTATCCGGTGCAGCCAAAAACATTCAGTACTTC.

V usage is TRBV11-2 and J usage is TRBJ2-5; 9 nucleotides match TRBD1. Germline CDR1 SGHAT, CDR2 FQNNGV. V gave up 4 bases and J gave up 8 bases; unmatched junction bases: 11. The CDR3 consists of 15 residues. The CDR3 nucleotides read TGTGCCAGCAGCTCTTTTCGGGGACAGGGCCCCACCCAGTACTTC. It is translated as CASSSFRGQGPTQYF.

This clonotype showed up just a few times. DNA of the CDR3: TGCGCCAGCAGCTTAGTCCCGGTGGATACGCAGTATTTT. Its protein product is CASSLVPVDTQYF. The rearrangement links TRBV5-1 to TRBJ2-3, with D hard to call. In germline, CDR1 is SGHRS, CDR2 YFSETQ. This CDR3 is 13 amino acids long. V dropped 2 bases and J dropped 6 bases, with 10 bases sitting between them.

This clonotype was counted a few times. This chain uses TRBV7-9 with TRBJ1-1; no clear D gene. This CDR3 is 12 amino acids long. V was cut by 4 bases and J by 3 bases, with 6 bases left in between. Germline-derived CDR1 and CDR2 are SEHNR and FQNEAQ (reference sequence). The CDR3 DNA sequence: TGTGCCAGCAGCTCGAGGGACACTGAAGCTTTCTTT. Translation gives CASSSRDTEAFF.

This clonotype has only a few counts. The chain links TRBV10-3 to TRBJ2-1; D may match TRBD1 or TRBD2 (5 bases each). The CDR3 has 13 amino acids. Germline V gene lookup returns CDR1 ENHRY and CDR2 SYGVKD. V was shortened by 0 bases and J by 10 bases, with 10 bases between the two germline ends. The CDR3, as DNA: TGTGCCATCAGTGAGTCGGGGGAAAACGAGCAGTTCTTC. Protein sequence: CAISESGENEQFF.

This chain links TRBV5-1 with TRBJ1-3, with D perhaps matching TRBD1 (6 bases). CDR1 and CDR2 (germline): SGHRS, YFSETQ. V lost 5 bases, J lost 4 bases, and 16 bases lay in between. The CDR3 extends over 15 amino acids. For the CDR3, the DNA is TGCGCCAGCAGGAAGAGCAGGGGAGACGGAAACACCATATATTTT. Protein sequence: CASRKSRGDGNTIYF.

V usage is TRBV24-1 and J usage is TRBJ2-1; D unclear. This CDR3 has 16 residues. V lost 5 bases to trimming and J lost 0 bases, with 13 bases between them. Germline V lookup: CDR1 KGHDR, CDR2 SFDVKD. The CDR3 DNA reads TGTGCCACCAGTGTAGGGATCGCGAGCTCCTACAATGAGCAGTTCTTC. Protein: CATSVGIASSYNEQFF.

The V gene is TRBV6-1, the J gene TRBJ2-2; 8 bases line up with TRBD2. The J segment lost 2 bases and the V segment lost 6 bases, leaving 5 bases of the junction unmatched. The CDR3 totals 15 residues. The germline CDR1 and CDR2 sequences are MNHNS and SASEGT. CDR3 sequence: CASSQAGVNTGELFF. The CDR3, as DNA: TGTGCCAGCAGCCAAGCGGGGGTTAACACCGGGGAGCTGTTTTTT.

The chain joins TRBV12-3 or TRBV12-4 to TRBJ1-3; D unresolved. The CDR3 contains 11 residues. The V gene lost 7 bases and the J gene lost 1 base, with 2 bases spanning the gap. CDR3 region: CASTSGNTIYF. CDR3 bases: TGTGCCAGCACGTCTGGAAACACCATATATTTT.

In regard to this clonotype: Mismatch with germline at one junction end may stem from a read error. The chain couples TRBV20-1 to TRBJ1-1; tentatively, D is TRBD1 (6 bases). Germline V CDR1 and CDR2: DFQATT, SNEGSKA (reference sequence). CDR3 size: 15 residues. The chain's CDR3 is CCARGGGGTNTEAFF. For the CDR3, the DNA is TGCTGTGCTAGAGGCGGGGGCGGGACGAACACTGAAGCTTTCTTT.

This clonotype has more than one count but fewer than ten. V usage is TRBV10-3 and J usage is TRBJ1-1; possible D gene TRBD1, 6 bases. The CDR3 contains 15 residues. Per germline, CDR1 ENHRY and CDR2 SYGVKD. Trimming took off 0 bases at V and 4 bases at J, with 12 bases between the two ends. CDR3 sequence: CAISESGGPGTEAFF. The CDR3 DNA sequence: TGTGCCATCAGTGAGTCCGGGGGGCCGGGCACTGAAGCTTTCTTT.

This clonotype appeared once. The rearrangement links TRBV28 to TRBJ2-1; a possible D gene is TRBD1 (6 bases). The CDR3 length is 15 residues. V lost 5 bases and J 9 bases, leaving 20 bases between the germline ends. Germline-derived CDR1 and CDR2 are MDHEN and SYDVKM. The CDR3 DNA follows: TGTGCCAGCAGTGGAGCCGGGACAAAAAACCGTGAGCAGTTCTTC. Translating gives CASSGAGTKNREQFF.

The chain recombines TRBV6-1 with TRBJ2-2; 9 bases are shared with TRBD2. Looked up from germline, CDR1 is MNHNS and CDR2 is SASEGT. The trim removed 6 bases at V and 2 bases at J, leaving 13 bases unmatched. This CDR3 has 18 amino acids. The CDR3 is CASSPWGAGGPNTGELFF. In DNA form, the CDR3 reads TGTGCCAGCAGCCCTTGGGGAGCGGGGGGTCCAAACACCGGGGAGCTGTTTTTT.

This clonotype was counted ten times or more. The rearrangement joins TRBV20-1 to TRBJ1-1, with a weak D call TRBD1 (5 bases). The CDR3 extends over 11 amino acids. Germline V gene lookup returns CDR1 DFQATT and CDR2 SNEGSKA (reference sequence). With 6 bases removed from V and 1 base from J, the gap between germline ends came to 6 bases. CDR3 residues: CSAGTNTEAFF. The CDR3 nucleotides are TGCAGTGCAGGGACGAACACTGAAGCTTTCTTT.

This clonotype was recorded a few times. The V and J genes are TRBV20-1 and TRBJ2-1; 12 bases line up with TRBD1. The CDR3 runs 14 residues. Germline V gene sequence: CDR1 DFQATT, CDR2 SNEGSKA (reference sequence). V lost 5 bases, J lost 7 bases, and 6 bases stayed unmatched. The CDR3 DNA reads TGCAGTGCTGGGACAGGGGGCGCGCGGAATGAGCAGTTCTTC. It encodes CSAGTGGARNEQFF.

This clonotype has just a few counts. J is TRBJ1-5 and V is TRBV29-1; tentatively, D is TRBD1 (5 bases). The CDR3 has 18 residues. V was shortened by 0 bases and J by 2 bases, with 20 bases between the two germline ends. Germline loops: CDR1 SQVTM, CDR2 ANQGSEA. The CDR3 sequence is CSVEDGDLILLGNQPQHF. CDR3 nucleotide sequence: TGCAGCGTTGAAGATGGGGACCTAATTCTCCTCGGCAATCAGCCCCAGCATTTT.

This sequence joins TRBV25-1 and TRBJ1-2; D is perhaps TRBD1 (6 bases). The ends were cut back, 4 bases at V and 8 bases at J, with 17 bases in the middle. From germline, CDR1 is MGHDK and CDR2 SYGVNS. The CDR3 covers 14 residues. CDR3 protein: CASSGLQGRDGYTF. DNA for the CDR3: TGTGCCAGCAGTGGACTACAGGGTCGGGACGGCTACACCTTC.

The chain uses TRBV4-2 and TRBJ2-2; 7 bases agree with TRBD1. The germline gives CDR1 LGHNA, CDR2 YNFKEQ. The J segment lost 0 bases and the V segment lost 4 bases, leaving 5 bases of the junction unmatched. There are 16 residues in the CDR3. CDR3 region: CASSPIQGANTGELFF. The CDR3 nucleotides are TGTGCCAGCAGCCCGATTCAGGGGGCGAACACCGGGGAGCTGTTTTTT.

The genes are TRBV10-3 and TRBJ1-1; perhaps TRBD1 as D (5 bases). CDR3 size: 17 residues. The ends were cut back, 3 bases at V and 5 bases at J, with 22 bases in the middle. CDR1 is ENHRY, CDR2 SYGVKD, per germline. The CDR3 region is CAISDVILWAGKTEAFF. The CDR3 bases are TGTGCCATCAGTGACGTAATTTTGTGGGCAGGGAAAACTGAAGCTTTCTTT.

Concerning this clonotype itself: One junction end does not reproduce the germline sequence, and a read error may be involved. The genes are TRBV3-1 and TRBJ2-3; unclear D gene. The CDR3 has 15 residues. Germline CDR1 is LGHDT and CDR2 is YNNKEL (reference sequence). CDR3 nucleotides: TGTGCCACCAGCCAGAGGACCCACGTTACAGATACGCAGTATTTT. Protein sequence: CATSQRTHVTDTQYF.

Here the CDR3 DNA reads TGCAGCGTTGCCCTAGCGGGGGGCTACGAGCAGTACTTC. Its translation is CSVALAGGYEQYF. The chain recombines TRBV29-1 with TRBJ2-7; 11 nucleotides align to TRBD2. Germline CDR1 reads SQVTM; CDR2 reads ANQGSEA. The CDR3 extends over 13 amino acids. V lost 4 bases to trimming and J lost 3 bases; unmatched junction nucleotides: 2.

This chain links TRBV20-1 with TRBJ2-7, with D possibly matching TRBD1 (6 bases). With 3 bases removed from V and 2 bases from J, the gap between germline ends came to 14 bases. Germline CDR1 is DFQATT and CDR2 is SNEGSKA (reference sequence). CDR3 size: 14 residues. The CDR3 sequence: CSASPGEGAYEQYF. As DNA, the CDR3 is TGCAGTGCTAGCCCCGGCGAGGGGGCCTACGAGCAGTACTTC.

The rearrangement links TRBV20-1 to TRBJ2-3; 7 nucleotides match TRBD2. The germline V gene encodes CDR1 DFQATT and CDR2 SNEGSKA (reference sequence). The CDR3 extends over 17 amino acids. Trimming took 2 bases from V and 4 from J; bases not matched to a gene: 15. Here the CDR3 DNA reads TGCAGTGCTAGATCGGGAGGAGGGGCGGGGATAGCAGATACGCAGTATTTT. This codes for CSARSGGGAGIADTQYF.

In its sample, this clonotype was seen many times. The chain joins TRBV20-1 to TRBJ1-2; the D gene is possibly TRBD1 (6 bases). The V end was cut by 2 bases, the J end by 0 bases, with 13 bases between. The CDR3 is 15 residues long. Germline CDR1 and CDR2: DFQATT and SNEGSKA (reference sequence). CDR3 residues: CSARNDRITNYGYTF. As DNA, the CDR3 is TGCAGTGCTAGAAACGACAGGATCACTAACTATGGCTACACCTTC.

J is TRBJ2-3 and V is TRBV29-1; 15 bases fit TRBD2. Germline V gene sequence: CDR1 SQVTM, CDR2 ANQGSEA. V lost 7 bases to trimming and J lost 1 base; unmatched junction nucleotides: 9. This CDR3 has 17 residues. The CDR3 region has the DNA TGCAGCGGCACCGGTGGACTAGCGGGGGGGGGCACAGATACGCAGTATTTT. This encodes CSGTGGLAGGGTDTQYF.

This chain links TRBV6-5 with TRBJ1-1; tentatively, D is TRBD1 (6 bases). Germline CDR1 and CDR2: MNHEY and SVGAGI. Deletions cut 0 bases from V and 5 bases from J, with 19 bases between. CDR3 length: 17 amino acids. This CDR3 is CASSYSMRGLGGTEAFF. DNA for the CDR3: TGTGCCAGCAGTTACTCGATGCGGGGGCTGGGGGGGACTGAAGCTTTCTTT.

This sequence joins TRBV24-1 and TRBJ1-2; a weak D match, TRBD1 (6 bases). Germline V gene lookup returns CDR1 KGHDR and CDR2 SFDVKD. Trimming removed 7 bases at V and 3 bases at J, with 14 bases between. The CDR3 length is 14 residues. The CDR3 DNA is TGTGCCACCAGCCCAGACAGGTCCTACTATGGCTACACCTTC. Translating gives CATSPDRSYYGYTF.

The chain is built from TRBV11-3 and TRBJ2-6, with TRBD2 matching over 7 bases. Losses at the gene ends were 5 bases for V and 0 bases for J; bases not matched to a gene: 1. Germline V CDR1 and CDR2: SGHNT, YENEEA. The CDR3 extends over 15 amino acids. CDR3 loop: CASSPGGSGANVLTF. The CDR3 DNA reads as TGTGCCAGCAGCCCGGGGGGCTCTGGGGCCAACGTCCTGACTTTC. Based on the CDR3 plus reference TRBV11-3 and TRBJ2-6, the full variable domain is EAGVVQSPRYKIIEKKQPVAFWCNPISGHNTLYWYLQNLGQGPELLIRYENEEAVDDSQLPKDRFSAERLKGVDSTLKIQPAELGDSAVYLCASSPGGSGANVLTFGAGSRLTVL.

This chain connects TRBV6-5 to TRBJ1-1, with D perhaps TRBD1 (6 bases). This CDR3 is 15 amino acids long. CDR1 MNHEY and CDR2 SVGAGI come from the germline V gene. The ends were cut back, 4 bases at V and 2 bases at J, with 14 bases in the middle. In DNA, the CDR3 is TGTGCCAGCAGTTCCAGGGGAGTGGGAAACACTGAAGCTTTCTTT. Its translation: CASSSRGVGNTEAFF.

At least ten counts were recorded for this clonotype. The chain links TRBV20-1 to TRBJ2-7; D remains unclear. V was pared by 3 bases and J by 1 base, with 7 bases between. CDR1 and CDR2 from the germline V gene are DFQATT and SNEGSKA (reference sequence). CDR3 length: 12 amino acids. The CDR3 loop reads CSASWKSYEQYF. In DNA form, the CDR3 reads TGCAGTGCTAGCTGGAAGTCCTACGAGCAGTACTTC.